Below, 5 T cell receptor beta chains from the same sample are listed, as sequenced in a study of cytomegalovirus exposure and HLA in healthy donors. Clones were sequenced by immunoSEQ multiplex PCR, and TCRdb holds only the in-frame ones, with some missing. Of about 190,000 clones detected, about 84% appear once; the ten largest clones hold about 1.6%. Sequencing input: PBMCs. Receptor source: a woman in her late teens or twenties in good health and CMV-seronegative.

The chain employs TRBV2 and TRBJ1-4, with 8 bases aligning to TRBD1. Germline V lookup: CDR1 SNHLY, CDR2 FYNNEI. With 8 bases clipped from V and 3 bases from J, the junction kept 2 bases outside the gene matches. The CDR3 has 13 amino acids. In nucleotides, the CDR3 is TGTGCCAGCCGGGGACAGGCTAATGAAAAACTGTTTTTT. Translation: CASRGQANEKLFF. Full variable domain (outside the CDR3, taken from reference TRBV2 and TRBJ1-4): EPEVTQTPSHQVTQMGQEVILRCVPISNHLYFYWYRQILGQKVEFLVSFYNNEISEKSEIFDDQFSVERPDGSNFTLKIRSTKLEDSAMYFCASRGQANEKLFFGSGTQLSVL.

The V and J genes are TRBV11-2 and TRBJ1-2; TRBD1 is a possible D gene (6 bases). There are 15 residues in the CDR3. Germline loops: CDR1 SGHAT, CDR2 FQNNGV. Trimming stripped 5 bases from V and 4 bases from J, with 17 bases between. This CDR3 is CASSASGQMSYGYTF. DNA of the CDR3: TGTGCCAGCAGCGCCTCGGGACAAATGTCCTATGGCTACACCTTC. The full variable domain, completed using reference TRBV11-2 and TRBJ1-2, is EAGVAQSPRYKIIEKRQSVAFWCNPISGHATLYWYQQILGQGPKLLIQFQNNGVVDDSQLPKDRFSAERLKGVDSTLKIQPAKLEDSAVYLCASSASGQMSYGYTFGSGTRLTVV.

The chain employs TRBV5-5 and TRBJ2-5, with TRBD2 matching over 15 bases. The CDR3 sequence is 16 residues long. V lost 4 bases to trimming and J lost 2 bases; unmatched junction nucleotides: 3. Germline V gene lookup returns CDR1 SGHKS and CDR2 YYEKEE (reference sequence). In DNA, the CDR3 is TGTGCCAGCAGCACAGGACTAGCGGGAGGGCAAGAGACCCAGTACTTC. Translating gives CASSTGLAGGQETQYF.

The rearrangement uses TRBV25-1 and TRBJ2-3, with 9 bases that match TRBD2. After removal of 5 bases from V and 2 bases from J, the junction contained 8 bases not matched to a gene. This CDR3 comprises 16 residues. Looked up from germline, CDR1 is MGHDK and CDR2 is SYGVNS. In nucleotides, the CDR3 is TGTGCCAGCAGTAGCGGGGGGCCCCCCGCCACAGATACGCAGTATTTT. Its translation is CASSSGGPPATDTQYF.

This sequence joins TRBV19 and TRBJ1-2; D might be TRBD1 (5 bases). Per the germline V gene, CDR1 is LNHDA and CDR2 is SQIVND (reference sequence). V was shortened by 1 base and J by 2 bases, with 8 bases between the two germline ends. This CDR3 region has 14 residues. CDR3 region: CASSIAGGNYGYTF. The CDR3 nucleotides read TGTGCCAGTAGTATAGCGGGGGGGAACTATGGCTACACCTTC. The full variable domain, its missing parts supplied by reference TRBV19 and TRBJ1-2, is DGGITQSPKYLFRKEGQNVTLSCEQNLNHDAMYWYRQDPGQGLRLIYYSQIVNDFQKGDIAEGYSVSREKKESFPLTVTSAQKNPTAFYLCASSIAGGNYGYTFGSGTRLTVV.